These 22 T cell receptor beta chains originate from one sample sequenced in a study of regulatory T cells in long-lasting Graves disease. Time point given: newly diagnosed GD, antithyroid drugs for less than 3 months. From RNA extracted from PBMCs, the TCR library was made. For TCR beta, libraries came from iRepertoire HTBI primers and Arm-PCR of CDR3 regions. Each CDR3 protein gets one entry after TCRdb re-called the multiplex PCR reads with MiXCR. The table includes more than 400,000 distinct CDR3 sequences, around 17% detected once. Another study also made use of these data, one on T cells in Graves' hyperthyroidism and ophthalmopathy.

The sequenced sample was peripheral blood mononuclear cells (PBMCs), obtained at new diagnosis, from a patient treated with antithyroid drugs. All receptors come from a woman in her thirties with Graves disease.

The DNA for the CDR3 is TGTGCCAGCAGCTTTAAGGGTTCCGGGGCCAACGTCCTGACTTTC. This codes for CASSFKGSGANVLTF. The chain joins TRBV7-2 to TRBJ2-6; D gene uncertain. The V gene's germline CDR1 is SGHTA and CDR2 FQGNSA. V gave up 3 bases and J gave up 4 bases, with 10 bases separating them. This CDR3 spans 15 amino acids.

The sample holds many counts of this clonotype. This chain uses TRBV18 with TRBJ1-1; 7 bases match TRBD1. Per germline, CDR1 KGHSH and CDR2 LQKENI. The CDR3 has 15 amino acids. Unmatched junction bases numbered 11, after V lost 2 bases and J lost 8 bases. For the CDR3, the DNA is TGTGCCAGCTCACCAGAACAGGGGACCGGCAAAGAAGCTTTCTTT. This encodes CASSPEQGTGKEAFF. The variable domain in full, completed from reference TRBV18 and TRBJ1-1, reads NAGVMQNPRHLVRRRGQEARLRCSPMKGHSHVYWYRQLPEEGLKFMVYLQKENIIDESGMPKERFSAEFPKEGPSILRIQQVVRGDSAAYFCASSPEQGTGKEAFFGQGTRLTVV.

This clonotype was counted ten times or more. V and J are TRBV30 and TRBJ2-2, with D possibly being TRBD2 (6 bases). Germline CDR1 is GTSNPN and CDR2 is SVGIG (reference sequence). This CDR3 has 16 amino acids. V dropped 1 base and J dropped 5 bases, with 17 bases sitting between them. The CDR3, as DNA: TGTGCCTGGAGTGAGGGTGTCGGGAGAATGACCGGGGAGCTGTTTTTT. It specifies CAWSEGVGRMTGELFF.

The chain links TRBV5-4 to TRBJ2-1, with 8 nucleotides matching TRBD2. CDR3 length equals 13 residues. In germline, CDR1 is SGHNT, CDR2 YYREEE (reference sequence). The trim removed 7 bases at V and 9 bases at J, leaving 9 bases unmatched. CDR3 in amino acids: CASSGRALGEQFF. The DNA of the CDR3 is TGTGCCAGCTCCGGGAGGGCCCTCGGTGAGCAGTTCTTC.

This clonotype has at least ten counts. Compared with germline, one end of the junction differs, possibly owing to a read error. The rearrangement links TRBV20-1 to TRBJ2-7; 7 bases are shared with TRBD1. CDR3 length: 15 residues. From germline, CDR1 is DFQATT and CDR2 SNEGSKA (reference sequence). In DNA form, the CDR3 reads TGCAGTGCTAGATCCCCCCGGACAGGCTCCCACGAGCAGTACTTC. Translating it yields CSARSPRTGSHEQYF.

This clonotype was seen at least ten times. The rearrangement links TRBV10-3 to TRBJ2-7, with a tentative D call TRBD1 (6 bases). This CDR3 is built from 16 residues. Germline CDR1 and CDR2: ENHRY and SYGVKD. Trimming pared 0 bases from V and 6 bases from J, leaving 18 bases between. For the CDR3, the DNA is TGTGCCATCAGTGAGTCGGCAACCGGGACAATCAGCGAGCAGTACTTC. Protein: CAISESATGTISEQYF.

V gene TRBV12-5 combines with J gene TRBJ2-7; D call uncertain. CDR3 length: 11 amino acids. From germline, CDR1 is LGHNT and CDR2 FRNRAP. V lost 2 bases and J 7 bases, leaving 6 bases between the germline ends. The CDR3 DNA sequence: TGTGCTAGTGGTTTGCGCACTGAGCAGTACTTC. Translating gives CASGLRTEQYF.

Worth noting for this clonotype: Possible read error: a much larger clone is one base away. This chain connects TRBV28 to TRBJ1-3; D is uncertain. CDR1 MDHEN and CDR2 SYDVKM come from the germline V gene. The CDR3 sequence is 17 residues long. The CDR3 is CASSLWDGYSSGNTICF. CDR3 in DNA: TGTGCCAGCAGTTTATGGGACGGTTACAGCTCTGGAAACACCATATGTTTT.

About this clonotype itself: A much bigger clone sits one base away, suggesting this may be a read error. V usage is TRBV11-2 and J usage is TRBJ1-2; D unclear. The CDR3 loop spans 15 amino acids. Per the germline V gene, CDR1 is SGHAT and CDR2 is FQNNGV. This CDR3 reads CASSLAGTSNYGYSF. As DNA, the CDR3 is TGTGCCAGCAGCTTAGCAGGAACCTCTAACTATGGCTACAGCTTC.

This clonotype was counted at least ten times. This chain links TRBV18 with TRBJ1-5; D remains unclear. The germline V gene encodes CDR1 KGHSH and CDR2 LQKENI. The germline V and J ends were trimmed by 1 base and 5 bases, with 12 bases remaining between them. The CDR3 runs to 15 residues. The DNA for the CDR3 is TGTGCCAGCTCACCACTCGGTAGATATGATCAGCCCCAGCATTTT. The encoded protein is CASSPLGRYDQPQHF.

This clonotype was found a few times. This may stem from a read error, because a much larger clone lies one nucleotide away. This sequence joins TRBV7-9 and TRBJ2-1; 11 bases match TRBD2. CDR1 SEHNR and CDR2 FQNEAQ come from the germline V gene (reference sequence). This CDR3 has 16 amino acids. The CDR3 is CANSSWTSGYPEEQFF. The CDR3 nucleotides read TGTGCCAACAGCTCCTGGACTAGCGGGTACCCCGAGGAGCAGTTCTTC.

Many counts were recorded for this clonotype. This chain connects TRBV7-9 to TRBJ2-1; possibly TRBD2 for D (7 bases). This CDR3 region has 16 residues. Germline lookup yields CDR1 SEHNR and CDR2 FQNEAQ (reference sequence). The V gene lost 1 base and the J gene lost 15 bases, with 25 bases spanning the gap. In DNA, the CDR3 is TGTGCCAGCAGCTTAGGGCGAATGACCTTCGGGGGGCACCCGTTCTTC. This gives the protein CASSLGRMTFGGHPFF.

In regard to this clonotype: Germline is not matched at one junction end, which may reflect a read error. The chain links TRBV24-1 to TRBJ2-5; 9 bases fit TRBD2. Germline loops: CDR1 KGHDR, CDR2 SFDVKD. CDR3 length: 13 amino acids. CDR3 DNA: TGTGCCACCGGGACTAGCAGAAAAGAGGCCCAGTACTTC. Encoded protein: CATGTSRKEAQYF.

This clonotype was seen repeatedly, ten times or more. V gene TRBV12-3 or TRBV12-4 combines with J gene TRBJ2-1; TRBD1 might be the D (5 bases). The germline V and J ends were trimmed by 1 base and 3 bases, with 13 bases remaining between them. The CDR3 totals 16 residues. CDR3 sequence (DNA): TGTGCCAGCAGTTTAGGACAGTCACCCGTCTACAATGAGCAGTTCTTC. Translating gives CASSLGQSPVYNEQFF.

V and J are TRBV12-3 or TRBV12-4 and TRBJ2-6, with D possibly matching TRBD1 (6 bases). Trimming stripped 10 bases from V and 4 bases from J, with 17 bases between. The length of the CDR3 is 15 residues. The CDR3 protein is CATGGGQLGANVLTF. The CDR3 DNA is TGTGCCACCGGAGGAGGACAGTTGGGGGCCAACGTCCTGACTTTC.

Concerning this clonotype: A much bigger clone sits one base away, suggesting this may be a read error. The rearrangement links TRBV6-1 to TRBJ1-1; perhaps TRBD1 as D (6 bases). The V and J ends lost 11 bases and 0 bases respectively, with 13 bases between them. The CDR3 is 13 amino acids. Germline V gene lookup returns CDR1 MNHNS and CDR2 SASEGT. The CDR3 region is CAGRGPMNTEAFF. The CDR3 DNA sequence: TGTGCCGGCCGGGGGCCTATGAACACTGAAGCTTTCTTT.

About this clonotype itself: A far bigger clonotype differs at one base, so this is likely a read error. This chain joins TRBV2 and TRBJ1-1, with 7 bases lining up with TRBD1. Germline lookup yields CDR1 SNHLY and CDR2 FYNNEI. The CDR3 length is 14 residues. The trim removed 8 bases at V and 1 base at J, leaving 7 bases unmatched. CDR3 sequence reads: CASGPDRQNTEAFF. Here the CDR3 DNA reads TGTGCCAGCGGCCCGGACAGGCAGAACACTGAAGCTTTCTTT.

This clonotype was detected only a few times. The V and J genes are TRBV6-1 and TRBJ2-2, with TRBD2 identical over 7 bases. CDR1 is MNHNS and CDR2 is SASEGT in the germline V gene. The junction had 4 bases not matched to a gene; V was cut back by 5 bases and J by 7 bases. This CDR3 has 13 residues. Here the CDR3 DNA reads TGTGCCAGCAGTCGATCTAGCGGCGGGGAGCTGTTTTTT. Translating it yields CASSRSSGGELFF.

This clonotype was picked up many times. The chain joins TRBV28 to TRBJ2-3, with 11 bases that match TRBD2. The J segment lost 5 bases and the V segment lost 6 bases, leaving 13 bases of the junction unmatched. CDR3 length: 17 amino acids. Germline assignment: CDR1 MDHEN and CDR2 SYDVKM. The CDR3 DNA reads as TGTGCCAGCAGGACGGCCTTAGCGGGAGGGTGGCAAGATACGCAGTATTTT. Its protein product is CASRTALAGGWQDTQYF.

This clonotype was seen repeatedly, ten times or more. V usage is TRBV7-2 and J usage is TRBJ2-7; D perhaps matches TRBD1 (5 bases). The V end was cut by 0 bases, the J end by 4 bases, with 19 bases between. Germline-derived CDR1 and CDR2 are SGHTA and FQGNSA. The CDR3 consists of 17 residues. This CDR3 reads CASSLAGPPSRGYEQYF. In nucleotides, the CDR3 is TGTGCCAGCAGCTTAGCGGGCCCCCCCAGTAGGGGTTACGAGCAGTACTTC.

The table lists this clonotype with many counts. V usage is TRBV27 and J usage is TRBJ1-1, with D perhaps matching TRBD1 (5 bases). Germline V gene sequence: CDR1 MNHEY, CDR2 SMNVEV (reference sequence). CDR3 length: 15 residues. The germline V and J ends were trimmed by 8 bases and 4 bases, with 20 bases remaining between them. The CDR3 DNA reads as TGTGCCAGCTTACTGGCGGCAGGGATGGTCACTGAAGCTTTCTTT. Its translation: CASLLAAGMVTEAFF.

This clonotype was observed at least ten times. DNA for the CDR3: TGTGCCAGCAGTAGCGGGAGCTACGAGACCCAGTACTTC. Translated, it gives CASSSGSYETQYF. This sequence joins TRBV6-1 and TRBJ2-5; the match to TRBD2 covers 8 bases. The CDR3 is 13 amino acids. Trimming at V came to 5 bases and at J to 5 bases, leaving 4 bases not matched to a gene. From germline, CDR1 is MNHNS and CDR2 SASEGT.